A selection of T cell receptor beta chains follows, all from one sample in a study of T cell responses to AZD1222 COVID-19 vaccine. Assay used: immunoSEQ multiplex PCR; TCRdb lists only in-frame clones, some missing. This sample has over 150,000 clones, with about 88% found just once. The sequencing used peripheral blood, collected on day 0 of AZD1222 vaccination. The receptors were gathered from an adult in good health. CDR3s include the opening cysteine and the closing phenylalanine or tryptophan. D genes are given only for firm matches. Clone size is not always given. Where it is, it says once, few, many or a class for expanded clones.

size,D,J,V,DNA,CDR3
.,.,TRBJ2-4,TRBV6-5,TGTGCCAGCAGTTCCGTAACTGGGCACATTCAGTACTTC,CASSSVTGHIQYF
.,TRBD2,TRBJ2-7,TRBV7-7,TGTGCTAGCAGCTTAGAGGGAGGGCCCCAGTACTTC,CASSLEGGPQYF
.,TRBD1,TRBJ2-7,TRBV9,TGTGCCAGCAGCGAAGGAGCCGGGACAGGGCGCAACGAGCAGTACTTC,CASSEGAGTGRNEQYF
.,.,TRBJ1-2,TRBV6-5,TGTGCCAGCAATACAGGGTTTGGTAACTATGGCTACACCTTC,CASNTGFGNYGYTF
.,TRBD1,TRBJ1-5,TRBV28,TGTGCCAGCAGTCAGACAGGGGGAGGGCAGCCCCAGCATTTT,CASSQTGGGQPQHF
.,TRBD2,TRBJ2-3,TRBV9,TGTGCCAGCAGCGAGGGGACTAGCGCAACAGATACGCAGTATTTT,CASSEGTSATDTQYF
.,.,TRBJ1-5,TRBV2,TGTGCCAGCAGCCCAGGCTATAGCAATCAGCCCCAGCATTTT,CASSPGYSNQPQHF
once,TRBD1,TRBJ1-2,TRBV30,TGTGCCTGGAGGCGGGACAGGGGTGCTGGGGGCGGCTACACCTTC,CAWRRDRGAGGGYTF
.,.,TRBJ2-5,TRBV19,TGTGCCAGTGGGGGGCCGGGAGAGACCCAGTACTTC,CASGGPGETQYF
.,.,TRBJ2-2,TRBV5-1,TGCGCCAGCAGGGGGGGATCCAACACCGGGGAGCTGTTTTTT,CASRGGSNTGELFF
.,TRBD1,TRBJ1-5,TRBV29-1,TGCAGCGTATCTACAGGGGACGGCCAGCCCCAGCATTTT,CSVSTGDGQPQHF
.,.,TRBJ2-6,TRBV4-2,TGTGCCAGCAGCCAAGAATGGAACTCTGGGGCCAACGTCCTGACTTTC,CASSQEWNSGANVLTF
once,TRBD1,TRBJ2-3,TRBV5-5,TGTGCCAGCAGCTGGCTTACAGGGGGCAGCGCAGATACGCAGTATTTT,CASSWLTGGSADTQYF
.,TRBD1,TRBJ2-3,TRBV5-1,TGCGCCAGCAGCTTGGAGGGCAGGGGGACCACAGATACGCAGTATTTT,CASSLEGRGTTDTQYF
.,.,TRBJ1-1,TRBV6-4,TGTGCCAGCAGTGACTCACCACTGATGAACACTGAAGCTTTCTTT,CASSDSPLMNTEAFF
.,TRBD2,TRBJ2-1,TRBV5-6,TGTGCCAGCAGCGCAGGGACTAGCGGGAACAATGAGCAGTTCTTC,CASSAGTSGNNEQFF
.,.,TRBJ2-5,TRBV27,TGTGCCAGCAGTTTGGCAGGGGTCCCCTTCCAAGAGACCCAGTACTTC,CASSLAGVPFQETQYF
.,.,TRBJ1-1,TRBV5-1,TGCGCCAGCAGCTTGCAGCCGGGACATAGGTCTGAAGCTTTCTTT,CASSLQPGHRSEAFF
.,.,TRBJ2-1,TRBV7-2,TGTGCCAGCAGCTTAGTCAATGAGCAGTTCTTC,CASSLVNEQFF
.,.,TRBJ2-3,TRBV5-5,TGTGCCAGCAGTTTGGGACGGAGCAGCACAGATACGCAGTATTTT,CASSLGRSSTDTQYF
.,TRBD2,TRBJ2-1,TRBV7-9,TGTGCCAGCAGCTTAGAGGTTCTAGCGGGGTCGTACAATGAGCAGTTCTTC,CASSLEVLAGSYNEQFF
.,TRBD1,TRBJ1-4,TRBV28,TGTGCCAGCAGTTCCACCGGGGACAGGGGTTTTGAAAAACTGTTTTTT,CASSSTGDRGFEKLFF
once,.,TRBJ2-1,TRBV24-1,TGTGCCACCAGTTTGGGACATATGCAGTTCTTC,CATSLGHMQFF
.,.,TRBJ2-3,TRBV9,TGTGCCAGCAGCGTAGCAGCGGCTGGGACAGATACGCAGTATTTT,CASSVAAAGTDTQYF
once,.,TRBJ1-2,TRBV24-1,TGTGCCACCAGTGAACCAACACAGGGTGGTAACTATGGCTACACCTTC,CATSEPTQGGNYGYTF
.,TRBD2,TRBJ2-7,TRBV14,TGTGCCAGCAGCCAAGAGGGGATAGGATGGAGCGGGGGGTTCTACGAGCAGTACTTC,CASSQEGIGWSGGFYEQYF
.,TRBD1,TRBJ1-5,TRBV4-1,TGCGCCAGCAGCCAAGGCGACAGGGGAAATCAGCCCCAGCATTTT,CASSQGDRGNQPQHF
.,TRBD1,TRBJ2-2,TRBV11-2,TGTGCCAGCAGCTTAACAGTAACAGGGGGCCAAGGGGAGCTGTTTTTT,CASSLTVTGGQGELFF
.,TRBD1,TRBJ2-7,TRBV6-6,TGTGCCAGCAGTCCCACAGGGGGCGGACCCTACGAGCAGTACTTC,CASSPTGGGPYEQYF
.,.,TRBJ1-5,TRBV7-2,TGTGCCAGCAGCTTGGGAGGGATTAATCAGCCCCAGCATTTT,CASSLGGINQPQHF
.,TRBD2,TRBJ2-4,TRBV3-1/TRBV3-2,TGTGCCAGCAGCCAAGAGGGACTAGCGGCCTTAGCCAAAAACATTCAGTACTTC,CASSQEGLAALAKNIQYF
.,TRBD2,TRBJ2-5,TRBV7-3,TGTGCCAGCAGCCCCGGGGGGCAAGAGACCCAGTACTTC,CASSPGGQETQYF
.,.,TRBJ1-5,TRBV18,TGTGCCAGCTCACCACCTGATAGCAATCAGCCCCAGCATTTT,CASSPPDSNQPQHF
.,.,TRBJ1-5,TRBV19,TGTGCCAGTAGGACCCGTGTAAGCAATCAGCCCCAGCATTTT,CASRTRVSNQPQHF
.,.,TRBJ1-2,TRBV6-1,TGTGCCAGCAGTGAACCTGGTGGCGGGTTCGGATATGGCTACACCTTC,CASSEPGGGFGYGYTF
.,TRBD2,TRBJ2-1,TRBV11-2,TGTGCCAGCAGCTCCCGGACTAGCGTCGAGCAGTTCTTC,CASSSRTSVEQFF
.,.,TRBJ1-1,TRBV24-1,TGTGCCACCAGTGATACCGCAGGGGTTTCTGAAGCTTTCTTT,CATSDTAGVSEAFF
.,.,TRBJ1-4,TRBV19,TGTGCCAGTAGTCGGGGAGCAACTAATGAAAAACTGTTTTTT,CASSRGATNEKLFF
.,.,TRBJ2-7,TRBV19,TGTGCCAGTAGCGGGTTGAACGCAATTACCTACGAGCAGTACTTC,CASSGLNAITYEQYF
.,.,TRBJ1-1,TRBV2,TGTGCCAGCAGTGTGGGGGTTGTGGCTTTCTTT,CASSVGVVAFF
.,.,TRBJ1-6,TRBV28,TGTGCCAGCAGTTTAGCCCCGGGAACCCTCCACTTT,CASSLAPGTLHF